This T cell receptor beta chain was captured by sequencing in a study of blood T cell repertoires in COVID-19. Study summary: Sites in the United States, Italy and Spain provided acute and convalescent COVID-19 samples. T cells, B-cell-depleted T cells, or PBMCs provided the cDNA or gDNA that served as material.

The CDR3 has 12 amino acids. CDR1 is LNHNV, CDR2 YYDKDF, per germline (reference sequence). V was pared by 3 bases and J by 3 bases, with 6 bases between. This table comes from immunoSEQ multiplex PCR, and its TCRdb copy is limited to in-frame clones, with some not included. The sample has roughly 73,000 clones, roughly 79% seen once. This sequence was found in a man between 65 and 85 years old with acute or convalescent COVID-19. Sequencing was carried out using peripheral blood. This sequence joins TRBV15 and TRBJ2-7, with D maybe TRBD1 (5 bases). The DNA for the CDR3 is TGTGCCACCAGCAGGCAGGGCTACGAGCAGTACTTC. Its protein is CATSRQGYEQYF. The full variable domain, completed using reference TRBV15 and TRBJ2-7, is DAMVIQNPRYQVTQFGKPVTLSCSQTLNHNVMYWYQQKSSQAPKLLFHYYDKDFNNEADTPDNFQSRRPNTSFCFLDIRSPGLGDTAMYLCATSRQGYEQYFGPGTRLTVT.